This T cell receptor (beta chain) was recovered during a study of spatial heterogeneity in lung cancer. Points from the study as a whole: Tumor mutation count correlated with how many alpha and beta TCRs expanded intratumorally. There was tracking of ubiquitous and regional nonsynonymous mutations by the respective counts of ubiquitous and regional expanded TCRs.

Regarding this clonotype: The antigen remains undetermined.

MiXCR, run by TCRdb on the 5' RACE reads, gives a single entry per CDR3 protein. The table shows 10,000 to 15,000 distinct CDR3 sequences, with less than 8% occurring only once. With 8 bases clipped from V and 1 base from J, the junction kept 11 bases outside the gene matches. The CDR3 runs to 16 residues. Per germline, CDR1 PRHDT and CDR2 FYEKMQ (reference sequence). Time point noted: sample taken at primary tumor resection. The sequenced material consisted of unsorted whole RNA from tumor, nontumor lung or frozen PBMC. This chain connects TRBV13 to TRBJ2-4; TRBD2 matches 7 bases. This clonotype was sampled from a female donor with early-stage non-small cell lung cancer. The sequences come from lung tumor tissue, collected at surgery. CDR3 protein: CASSYSGAGAKNIQYF. The CDR3 coding sequence is TGTGCCAGCTCATACAGCGGGGCCGGGGCCAAAAACATTCAGTACTTC.